This T cell receptor (beta chain) was sequenced for a study of post-analysis software for immune sequencing data. Regarding the study as a whole: Patients showed TRBV5-6, TRBV5-1 and TRBV20-1 among roughly 5 TRBV segments more frequent than in controls.

About this clonotype: The antigen remains undetermined.

Presence of unique molecular identifiers characterized the TCR beta cDNA libraries. MiXCR, run by TCRdb on the PCR reads, gives a single entry per CDR3 protein. The sample yields about 820,000 distinct CDR3 sequences, approximately 50% seen once. Germline CDR1 and CDR2: LGHDT and YNNKEL (reference sequence). The V end was cut by 4 bases, the J end by 3 bases, with 21 bases between. The CDR3 has 17 amino acids. The clonotype was recovered from a girl between 5 and 17 years old with multiple sclerosis. This chain joins TRBV3-1 and TRBJ2-5, with TRBD2 as a possible D gene (6 bases). The sequenced sample was blood. CDR3 in amino acids: CASSRRTPALAKETQYF. CDR3 nucleotides: TGTGCCAGCAGCCGCAGGACCCCAGCACTAGCTAAAGAGACCCAGTACTTC.